Detailed here is one TCR beta chain. This specimen belongs to a study of PD-1 and CTLA-4 blockade in melanoma. The germline gives CDR1 MDHEN, CDR2 SYDVKM. With 5 bases clipped from V and 4 bases from J, the junction kept 4 bases outside the gene matches. This CDR3 spans 13 amino acids. Using immunoSEQ multiplex PCR, the repertoire was profiled, and TCRdb retains in-frame clones only, with some absent. The sample has 20,000 or so clones; around 89% are singletons. This clonotype originated in a human donor with melanoma. The chain carries TRBV28 and TRBJ1-2, with TRBD1 identical over 7 bases. This material consisted of CD8+ T cells from peripheral blood, taken before anti-PD-1 treatment. The CDR3 loop is CASSQTGTYGYTF. CDR3 DNA sequence: TGTGCCAGCAGTCAGACAGGGACCTATGGCTACACCTTC.